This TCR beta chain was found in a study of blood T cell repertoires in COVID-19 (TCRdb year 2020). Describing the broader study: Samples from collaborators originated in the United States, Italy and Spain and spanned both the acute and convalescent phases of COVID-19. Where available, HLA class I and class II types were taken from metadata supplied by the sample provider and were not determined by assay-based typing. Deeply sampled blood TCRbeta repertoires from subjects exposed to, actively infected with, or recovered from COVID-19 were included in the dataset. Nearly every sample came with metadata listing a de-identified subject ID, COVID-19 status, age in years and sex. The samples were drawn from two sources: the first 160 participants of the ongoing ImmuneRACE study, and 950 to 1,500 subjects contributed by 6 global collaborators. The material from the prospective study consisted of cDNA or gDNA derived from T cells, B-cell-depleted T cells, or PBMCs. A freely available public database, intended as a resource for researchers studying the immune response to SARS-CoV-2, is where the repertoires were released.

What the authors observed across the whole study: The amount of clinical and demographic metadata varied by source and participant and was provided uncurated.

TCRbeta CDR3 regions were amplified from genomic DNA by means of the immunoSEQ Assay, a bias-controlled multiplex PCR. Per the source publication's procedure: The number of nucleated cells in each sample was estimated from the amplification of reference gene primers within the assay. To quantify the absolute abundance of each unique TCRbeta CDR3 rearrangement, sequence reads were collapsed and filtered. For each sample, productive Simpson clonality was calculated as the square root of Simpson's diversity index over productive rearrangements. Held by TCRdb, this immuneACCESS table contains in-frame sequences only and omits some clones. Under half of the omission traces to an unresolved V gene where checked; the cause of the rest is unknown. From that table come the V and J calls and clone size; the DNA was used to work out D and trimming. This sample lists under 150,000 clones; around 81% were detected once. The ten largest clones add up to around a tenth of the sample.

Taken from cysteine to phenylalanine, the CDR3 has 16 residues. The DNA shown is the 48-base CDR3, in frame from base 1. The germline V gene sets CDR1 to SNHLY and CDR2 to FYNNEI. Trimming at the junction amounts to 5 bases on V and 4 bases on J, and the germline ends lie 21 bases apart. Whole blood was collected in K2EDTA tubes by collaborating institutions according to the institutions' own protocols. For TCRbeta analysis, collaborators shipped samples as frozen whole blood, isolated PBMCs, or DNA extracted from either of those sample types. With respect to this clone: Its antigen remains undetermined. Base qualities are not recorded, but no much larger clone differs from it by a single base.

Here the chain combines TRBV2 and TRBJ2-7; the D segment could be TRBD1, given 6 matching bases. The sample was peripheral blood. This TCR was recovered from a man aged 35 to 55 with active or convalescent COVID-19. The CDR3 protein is CASSRTGTPERYEQYF. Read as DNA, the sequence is TGTGCCAGCAGTCGCACCGGGACACCTGAACGATACGAGCAGTACTTC.